This entry lists 23 T cell receptor beta chains sequenced from one sample in a study of shared clonotypes between healthy human individuals. Naive CD8 cells lacked CD45RO, underwent positive selection for CCR7 and left out terminally differentiated effector memory CD45RA+ cells. Only in-frame clones appear in the TCRdb table, and some are missing; sequencing was by immunoSEQ multiplex PCR. The sample includes approximately 2,000,000 clones, 85% to 95% seen only once; the top ten take 1.5% to 2%. Specimen: naive CD8+ T cells from PBMCs. The receptors derive from a man between 18 and 29 years old in good health. Some clones in this sample may be carry-over from other donors' samples.

This chain connects TRBV15 to TRBJ2-1; the match to TRBD2 covers 11 bases. V was clipped by 0 bases and J by 7 bases; unmatched bases: 5. There are 16 residues in the CDR3. Germline V CDR1 and CDR2: LNHNV, YYDKDF (reference sequence). DNA of the CDR3: TGTGCCACCAGCAGAGATAGGGGGACTAGCGGAAATGAGCAGTTCTTC. Protein sequence: CATSRDRGTSGNEQFF.

The V gene is TRBV9, the J gene TRBJ1-2; maybe TRBD1 (6 bases). V lost 7 bases and J lost 10, with 17 bases in between. The CDR3 consists of 12 residues. Germline CDR1 reads SGDLS; CDR2 reads YYNGEE. The CDR3 is CASAHREGIYTF. In DNA form, the CDR3 reads TGTGCCAGCGCTCACAGGGAGGGTATCTACACCTTC.

The rearrangement links TRBV5-1 to TRBJ1-2; 12 bases line up with TRBD1. The CDR3 totals 18 residues. Looked up from germline, CDR1 is SGHRS and CDR2 is YFSETQ. The trim removed 0 bases at V and 6 bases at J, leaving 12 bases unmatched. CDR3 in amino acids: CASSLAMGQGALSDGYTF. The DNA of the CDR3 is TGCGCCAGCAGCTTGGCTATGGGACAGGGGGCGCTGAGCGATGGCTACACCTTC. The complete variable domain, with remaining parts taken from reference TRBV5-1 and TRBJ1-2, reads KAGVTQTPRYLIKTRGQQVTLSCSPISGHRSVSWYQQTPGQGLQFLFEYFSETQRNKGNFPGRFSGRQFSNSRSEMNVSTLELGDSALYLCASSLAMGQGALSDGYTFGSGTRLTVV.

This clone is a singleton in its sample. The genes are TRBV18 and TRBJ1-1; D is unresolved. Per germline, CDR1 KGHSH and CDR2 LQKENI. This CDR3 spans 12 amino acids. The ends were cut back, 2 bases at V and 4 bases at J, with 5 bases in the middle. CDR3 in DNA: TGTGCCAGCTCACCAGGGATCACTGAAGCTTTCTTT. As protein: CASSPGITEAFF.

The chain employs TRBV5-6 and TRBJ2-1; 7 positions match TRBD2. The CDR3 runs to 14 residues. Germline values: CDR1 SGHDT, CDR2 YYEEEE. With V trimmed by 1 base and J by 3 bases, 1 base remained unmatched. As DNA, the CDR3 is TGTGCCAGCAGCTTGCTAGCGGTCTACAATGAGCAGTTCTTC. Residues: CASSLLAVYNEQFF.

The V call is TRBV27, the J call TRBJ1-3, with 7 bases aligning to TRBD1. Germline loops: CDR1 MNHEY, CDR2 SMNVEV (reference sequence). V lost 5 bases to trimming and J lost 4 bases; unmatched junction nucleotides: 11. CDR3 length: 16 amino acids. The CDR3 reads CASSLPRTGNGNTIYF. In DNA form, the CDR3 reads TGTGCCAGCAGTCTCCCTAGGACAGGCAACGGAAACACCATATATTTT.

The chain couples TRBV2 to TRBJ2-7; the D gene could be TRBD1 or TRBD2 (6 bases each). The germline V gene has CDR1 SNHLY and CDR2 FYNNEI. This CDR3 spans 15 amino acids. Trimming took off 8 bases at V and 3 bases at J, with 20 bases between the two ends. Here the CDR3 DNA reads TGTGCCAGCGGAGAAGGACAGAGGGGGGACTACGAGCAGTACTTC. This translates into CASGEGQRGDYEQYF.

As regards this clone: Other DNA sequences in this sample translate to the same CDR3. The chain recombines TRBV13 with TRBJ1-3, with D unclear. The V gene lost 2 bases and the J gene lost 2 bases, with 1 base spanning the gap. Germline assignment: CDR1 PRHDT and CDR2 FYEKMQ (reference sequence). The CDR3 has 12 residues. CDR3 protein: CASSLTGNTIYF. The CDR3 coding sequence is TGTGCCAGCAGCTTAACTGGAAACACCATATATTTT.

This chain joins TRBV5-4 and TRBJ2-1; D remains ambiguous. V dropped 5 bases and J dropped 8 bases, with 20 bases sitting between them. This CDR3 spans 15 amino acids. Germline V lookup: CDR1 SGHNT, CDR2 YYREEE (reference sequence). The DNA for the CDR3 is TGTGCCAGCAGTTTCGACCCGGGTTCGCGCGATGAGCAGTTCTTC. Its translation is CASSFDPGSRDEQFF. The whole variable domain, filled in from reference TRBV5-4 and TRBJ2-1, reads ETGVTQSPTHLIKTRGQQVTLRCSSQSGHNTVSWYQQALGQGPQFIFQYYREEENGRGNFPPRFSGLQFPNYSSELNVNALELDDSALYLCASSFDPGSRDEQFFGPGTRLTVL.

The genes are TRBV28 and TRBJ2-7; either TRBD1 or TRBD2 may supply D (5 bases each). Germline lookup yields CDR1 MDHEN and CDR2 SYDVKM. V shed 5 bases and J shed 3 bases, with 11 bases lying between them. The CDR3 covers 13 residues. CDR3 nucleotide sequence: TGTGCCAGCAGTCCCGGGGCGAACTACGAGCAGTACTTC. Translating it yields CASSPGANYEQYF.

This chain joins TRBV29-1 and TRBJ2-7, with D perhaps TRBD1 (6 bases). The CDR3 is 13 residues long. Per the germline V gene, CDR1 is SQVTM and CDR2 is ANQGSEA. The V end lost 6 bases, the J end lost 0 bases, and 12 bases lay between the germline ends. The CDR3 loop is CSVSGTSSYEQYF. CDR3 in DNA: TGCAGCGTCTCCGGGACAAGCTCCTACGAGCAGTACTTC.

The rearrangement links TRBV6-1 to TRBJ2-1; D may be TRBD2 (7 bases). CDR1 is MNHNS, CDR2 SASEGT, per germline. The CDR3 is 13 residues long. Trimming removed 4 bases from V and 9 bases from J, with 13 bases in between. The DNA of the CDR3 is TGTGCCAGCAGTGCATGGAGGGGGGGTGAGCAGTTCTTC. This gives the protein CASSAWRGGEQFF.

The gene calls are TRBV5-1 and TRBJ2-7, with 13 bases that match TRBD2. J gave up 2 bases and V 4 bases, and 9 bases lay outside the gene matches. This CDR3 contains 17 residues. From germline, CDR1 is SGHRS and CDR2 YFSETQ. CDR3: CASSPRTSGRIPYEQYF. CDR3 in DNA: TGCGCCAGCAGCCCCAGGACTAGCGGGAGAATACCCTACGAGCAGTACTTC.

The rearrangement joins TRBV4-1 to TRBJ2-1; 8 bases are shared with TRBD1. The CDR3 length is 13 residues. CDR1 is MGHRA, CDR2 YSYEKL, per germline. V shed 8 bases and J 3 bases; nucleotides not matched to a gene: 3. CDR3 protein: CASQDRVYNEQFF. The CDR3 DNA sequence: TGCGCCAGCCAGGACAGGGTCTACAATGAGCAGTTCTTC.

The chain couples TRBV29-1 to TRBJ2-7; TRBD1 matches 9 bases. V lost 4 bases and J lost 5; bases outside the gene matches: 3. The CDR3 runs to 12 residues. Germline V gene data show CDR1 as SQVTM and CDR2 as ANQGSEA. Here the CDR3 DNA reads TGCAGCGTTGGGACAGGGGCCCACGAGCAGTACTTC. This sequence encodes CSVGTGAHEQYF.

The V call is TRBV21-1, the J call TRBJ2-7; the D call of TRBD2 is as the table states it, not checked on the DNA. TRBV21-1 is marked as a pseudogene. The CDR3 loop spans 11 amino acids. Here the CDR3 reads CASSLRGEQYF. DNA for the CDR3: TGTGCCAGCAGCCTCCGGGGCGAGCAGTACTTC.

This chain joins TRBV5-1 and TRBJ1-2; the D gene is possibly TRBD1 (5 bases). Germline values: CDR1 SGHRS, CDR2 YFSETQ. V was cut by 0 bases and J by 2 bases, with 14 bases left in between. This CDR3 contains 16 residues. The CDR3 DNA follows: TGCGCCAGCAGCTTGGGGGGGGTCCACCCCAACTATGGCTACACCTTC. Amino acids: CASSLGGVHPNYGYTF. The variable domain in full, with the rest retrieved from reference TRBV5-1 and TRBJ1-2, is KAGVTQTPRYLIKTRGQQVTLSCSPISGHRSVSWYQQTPGQGLQFLFEYFSETQRNKGNFPGRFSGRQFSNSRSEMNVSTLELGDSALYLCASSLGGVHPNYGYTFGSGTRLTVV.

CDR3 DNA sequence: TGTGCCAGCAGCTTACGTATTAGCGGGAGCTACGAGCAGTACTTC. The encoded protein is CASSLRISGSYEQYF. The chain recombines TRBV5-6 with TRBJ2-7; 9 bases agree with TRBD2. Per germline, CDR1 SGHDT and CDR2 YYEEEE. V trimming: 2 bases; J trimming: 3 bases; junction bases outside the gene matches: 6. The CDR3 covers 15 residues.

Only one count was recorded for this clone. The chain has TRBV7-6 and TRBJ2-7, with 8 bases fitting TRBD2. Trimming at V came to 5 bases and at J to 3 bases, leaving 6 bases not matched to a gene. The CDR3 has 14 amino acids. From germline, CDR1 is SGHVS and CDR2 FNYEAQ. This chain's CDR3 is CASSLSGTSYEQYF. For the CDR3, the DNA is TGTGCCAGCAGCCTAAGCGGGACTAGCTACGAGCAGTACTTC. The whole variable domain, filled in from reference TRBV7-6 and TRBJ2-7, reads GAGVSQSPRYKVTKRGQDVALRCDPISGHVSLYWYRQALGQGPEFLTYFNYEAQQDKSGLPNDRFSAERPEGSISTLTIQRTEQRDSAMYRCASSLSGTSYEQYFGPGTRLTVT.

The chain joins TRBV4-1 to TRBJ2-1, with D hard to call. The V end was cut by 2 bases, the J end by 2 bases, with 13 bases between. The germline CDR1 and CDR2 sequences are MGHRA and YSYEKL. The CDR3 sequence is 16 residues long. CDR3 DNA: TGCGCCAGCAGCCAAAACCCGGCGTTGGCCTACAATGAGCAGTTCTTC. Its translation: CASSQNPALAYNEQFF.

This chain uses TRBV7-6 with TRBJ1-1, with TRBD1 identical over 10 bases. V lost 3 bases and J lost 4; bases outside the gene matches: 5. CDR1 SGHVS and CDR2 FNYEAQ come from the germline V gene. The CDR3 covers 15 residues. DNA for the CDR3: TGTGCCAGCAGCTTTGGGACAGGGGATGGCACTGAAGCTTTCTTT. Protein: CASSFGTGDGTEAFF.

The chain is built from TRBV9 and TRBJ2-7; 8 bases align to TRBD1. Germline CDR1 is SGDLS and CDR2 is YYNGEE. The CDR3 totals 13 residues. With 0 bases clipped from V and 4 bases from J, the junction kept 0 bases outside the gene matches. The CDR3 sequence is CASSVGDRYEQYF. The CDR3 DNA follows: TGTGCCAGCAGCGTAGGGGACAGGTACGAGCAGTACTTC.

The rearrangement links TRBV29-1 to TRBJ2-7; D is perhaps TRBD1 or TRBD2 (5 bases each). Trimming left V 4 bases short and J 2 bases short, with 12 bases between. CDR3 size: 13 residues. From germline, CDR1 is SQVTM and CDR2 ANQGSEA. CDR3 coding DNA: TGCAGCGTTGTCTGGGACGACCCCTACGAGCAGTACTTC. Translating gives CSVVWDDPYEQYF.